This is a list of T cell receptor beta chains from one sample in a study of shared clonotypes between healthy human individuals. The table came from immunoSEQ multiplex PCR; TCRdb's copy has only in-frame clones and leaves some out. The table includes just over 2,000,000 clones, roughly 94% detected once. What was sequenced was naive CD4+ T cells sorted from blood. These receptors originate from a man aged 18 to 29 in good health. Both conserved end residues are part of each CDR3. A D gene is named only where the DNA matches it firmly. Not every row has a clone size; where given, it reads once, few, many or a size class.

-,-,TRBV10-3,TRBJ1-2,15,CAISLGGTPNYGYTF,TGTGCCATCAGTCTGGGAGGGACCCCTAACTATGGCTACACCTTC
-,-,TRBV28,TRBJ1-4,18,CASSPRWQGTSTNEKLFF,TGTGCCAGCAGCCCCCGATGGCAGGGGACTTCAACTAATGAAAAACTGTTTTTT
-,-,TRBV4-1,TRBJ1-6,15,CASSQDLQFNSPLHF,TGCGCCAGCAGCCAAGATCTACAGTTTAATTCACCCCTCCACTTT
-,-,TRBV11-2,TRBJ1-2,16,CASSLQGRRFDYGYTF,TGTGCCAGCAGCTTGCAAGGACGTCGCTTCGACTATGGCTACACCTTC
TRBD1,-,TRBV30,TRBJ2-6,18,CAWTLLQGSMTGANVLTF,TGTGCCTGGACTCTATTACAGGGGTCGATGACTGGGGCCAACGTCCTGACTTTC
-,-,TRBV2,TRBJ1-5,11,CASSGEGPQHF,TGTGCCAGCAGCGGGGAAGGGCCCCAGCATTTT
TRBD2,-,TRBV6-5,TRBJ2-2,15,CASSWDYSNTGELFF,TGTGCCAGCAGTTGGGACTACTCGAACACCGGGGAGCTGTTTTTT
-,-,TRBV5-8,TRBJ1-2,15,CASSLVKDGIYGYTF,TGTGCCAGCAGCTTGGTCAAGGACGGAATTTATGGCTACACCTTC
TRBD1,many,TRBV11-2,TRBJ1-5,14,CASSSGQGNQPQHF,TGTGCCAGCAGCTCCGGACAGGGCAATCAGCCCCAGCATTTT
TRBD1,-,TRBV5-1,TRBJ2-7,14,CASSLQTGAYEQYF,TGCGCCAGCAGCTTGCAGACAGGGGCCTACGAGCAGTACTTC
-,-,TRBV7-2,TRBJ2-1,18,CASSPLAGAYSLYNEQFF,TGTGCCAGCAGCCCCCTCGCTGGGGCCTACTCTCTATACAATGAGCAGTTCTTC
TRBD2,-,TRBV4-1,TRBJ2-1,15,CASSQGTSGSLEQFF,TGCGCCAGCAGCCAAGGGACTAGCGGGAGCCTTGAGCAGTTCTTC
TRBD1,-,TRBV30,TRBJ1-1,17,CAWSQTGGRWMNTEAFF,TGTGCCTGGAGCCAGACAGGGGGGAGGTGGATGAACACTGAAGCTTTCTTT
TRBD2,-,TRBV28,TRBJ2-3,15,CASSTSGASTDTQYF,TGTGCCAGCAGCACGAGCGGGGCTAGCACAGATACGCAGTATTTT
-,-,TRBV21-1,TRBJ2-5,15,CASPKGIAIQETQYF,TGTGCCAGCCCGAAGGGGATAGCCATACAAGAGACCCAGTACTTC
TRBD2,-,TRBV2,TRBJ2-5,15,CASSRLAGDRETQYF,TGTGCCAGCAGCAGACTAGCGGGAGATCGAGAGACCCAGTACTTC
-,once,TRBV25-1,TRBJ1-2,12,CASSEWGGSYTF,TGTGCCAGCAGTGAATGGGGGGGCAGCTACACCTTC
-,-,TRBV15,TRBJ2-5,14,CATSTLGPQETQYF,TGTGCCACCAGCACGTTAGGTCCCCAAGAGACCCAGTACTTC
TRBD2,-,TRBV5-6,TRBJ2-5,17,CASSLRSTAGAQETQYF,TGTGCCAGCAGCTTAAGATCTACAGCGGGAGCACAAGAGACCCAGTACTTC
-,-,TRBV5-1,TRBJ2-2,13,CASRETNTGELFF,TGCGCCAGCCGGGAGACGAACACCGGGGAGCTGTTTTTT
-,-,TRBV28,TRBJ1-1,16,CASSWDYGTRDPQAFF,TGTGCCAGCAGTTGGGATTACGGGACTCGGGATCCTCAGGCTTTCTTT
-,-,TRBV13,TRBJ1-4,14,CASSLGSRGEKLFF,TGTGCCAGCAGCTTAGGGTCTCGCGGCGAAAAACTGTTTTTT
-,few,TRBV30,TRBJ1-3,15,CAWSSGTYSGNTIYF,TGTGCCTGGAGTTCAGGGACTTACTCTGGAAACACCATATATTTT
TRBD1,-,TRBV11-3,TRBJ2-7,14,CASSAGTDRYEQYF,TGTGCCAGCAGCGCCGGGACAGACCGGTACGAGCAGTACTTC
TRBD2,once,TRBV19,TRBJ2-3,18,CASSMAAVGGGHTDTQYF,TGTGCCAGTAGTATGGCCGCGGTGGGCGGGGGGCACACAGATACGCAGTATTTT